Many counts were recorded for the clone carrying this T cell receptor (beta chain). The target antigen is unknown. MiXCR, run by TCRdb on the 5' RACE reads, gives a single entry per CDR3 protein. The table lists roughly 70,000 distinct CDR3 sequences, 3% to 5% of them singletons. The data were taken from a study of neurological immune-mediated disorders. Study-level points and caveats: Phylogenetic grouping assigned the repertoires of 18 of 34 multiple sclerosis patients to a single cluster of related CDR3 sequences. This cluster may be a repertoire-level signature. Association with the multiple sclerosis repertoire cluster was not found for any clinical or MRI feature. There were no CDR3 amino acid sequences shared by expanded clones across subjects, a result suggesting private repertoires in all groups. The highest TCR clonal expansion occurred in HTLV-1-associated myelopathy; multiple sclerosis fell below healthy controls.

Specimen: PBMCs. This sequence was found in a man aged 25-40 years with multiple sclerosis.

CDR3 coding DNA: TGCAGTGCTAGAGAACGTGGGGGGCAGGGGAACACTGAAGCTTTCTTT. It encodes CSARERGGQGNTEAFF. The chain employs TRBV20-1 and TRBJ1-1; weak D call: TRBD1 (6 bases). Germline loops: CDR1 DFQATT, CDR2 SNEGSKA (reference sequence). Trimming pared 0 bases from V and 1 base from J, leaving 15 bases between. This CDR3 contains 16 residues.